This TCR beta chain was captured in a study of low-dose radiotherapy and immunotherapy resistance in tumors. First-strand cDNA used TRAV- and TRBV-specific primers, covering alpha and beta chains. TCRs were put through about 20 PCR cycles of amplification with Phusion. A constant-region primer and the V-primer adapter served as the primer pair. Each CDR3 protein gets one entry after TCRdb re-called the reads with MiXCR. The sample lists about 84,000 distinct CDR3 sequences, around 17% occurring once. The time point: after trial treatment. This sample's treatment: LDRT plus nivolumab, ipilimumab, low-dose cyclophosphamide and aspirin (RACIN trial). Nivolumab, ipilimumab, aspirin, low-dose cyclophosphamide and low-dose radiotherapy were all administered to the donors. The presence of advanced solid tumors lacking tumor-infiltrating lymphocytes characterized eligible patients. The V gene's germline CDR1 is SNHLY and CDR2 FYNNEI. This CDR3 comprises 14 residues. V shed 6 bases and J 4 bases; nucleotides not matched to a gene: 5.

This clonotype appeared many times. This chain joins TRBV2 and TRBJ1-1; 10 bases align to TRBD1. Sequenced here: PBMCs, sampled after low-dose radiotherapy plus immunotherapy. The clonotype was recovered from a male donor with prostate cancer. The CDR3 nucleotides read TGTGCCAGCAGGGGACAGGGGACGGGCACTGAAGCTTTCTTT. This encodes CASRGQGTGTEAFF.